The 20 T cell receptor beta chains listed next were all sequenced from one sample in a study of control samples from healthy donors and cancer patients. The data were produced by immunoSEQ multiplex PCR, yet TCRdb's version contains in-frame clones alone and is incomplete. The sample has 78,000 or so clones; roughly 84% are singletons. The specimen sequenced was blood. These receptors all stem from a woman between 45 and 65 years old in good health.

The J gene is TRBJ1-1, the V gene TRBV30; possibly TRBD1 for D (6 bases). Trimming pared 0 bases from V and 5 bases from J, leaving 10 bases between. Germline V gene lookup returns CDR1 GTSNPN and CDR2 SVGIG (reference sequence). This CDR3 region has 13 residues. As DNA, the CDR3 is TGTGCCTGGAGTGTTCAGGGGCGGACTGAAGCTTTCTTT. Protein: CAWSVQGRTEAFF.

This clone has just one count. The chain recombines TRBV5-6 with TRBJ2-7; D may be TRBD1 or TRBD2 (6 bases each). The CDR3 is 16 amino acids. V dropped 2 bases and J dropped 0 bases, with 15 bases sitting between them. Germline V CDR1 and CDR2: SGHDT, YYEEEE. CDR3 loop: CASSFRVGGGSYEQYF. In DNA, the CDR3 is TGTGCCAGCAGCTTTCGGGTCGGGGGCGGCTCCTACGAGCAGTACTTC.

This clone was seen only once. The chain uses TRBV5-1 and TRBJ2-7, with TRBD1 as a possible D gene (5 bases). The CDR3 runs 14 residues. CDR1 is SGHRS and CDR2 is YFSETQ in the germline V gene. V was clipped by 1 base and J by 2 bases, with 10 bases between them. The CDR3 spells CASSLSPGTYEQYF. CDR3 sequence (DNA): TGCGCCAGCAGCTTGAGTCCAGGGACCTACGAGCAGTACTTC.

The chain is built from TRBV11-2 and TRBJ1-2, with D possibly matching TRBD1 (6 bases). CDR3 size: 14 residues. V was cut by 5 bases and J by 7 bases, with 17 bases left in between. CDR1 is SGHAT, CDR2 FQNNGV, per germline. The CDR3 loop reads CASSPLQGRLGYTF. In DNA, the CDR3 is TGTGCCAGCAGCCCATTACAGGGTAGACTTGGCTACACCTTC.

The CDR3 sequence is CASSPQTFAEAFF. In DNA form, the CDR3 reads TGTGCCAGCAGCCCCCAAACTTTCGCTGAAGCTTTCTTT. The chain couples TRBV14 to TRBJ1-1; D unclear. V was trimmed by 4 bases and J by 6 bases, leaving 12 bases between them. Per the germline V gene, CDR1 is SGHDN and CDR2 is FVKESK. CDR3 size: 13 residues.

The CDR3: CSVERSSSTDTQYF. CDR3 in DNA: TGCAGCGTTGAAAGGAGTTCGAGCACAGATACGCAGTATTTT. The V call is TRBV29-1, the J call TRBJ2-3, with unresolved D. The CDR3 spans 14 residues. Per the germline V gene, CDR1 is SQVTM and CDR2 is ANQGSEA. Trimming stripped 2 bases from V and 0 bases from J, with 9 bases between.

J is TRBJ1-3 and V is TRBV28; D is unresolved. CDR3 length: 12 amino acids. Germline CDR1 is MDHEN and CDR2 is SYDVKM. Trimming cost V 2 bases and J 4 bases, with 3 bases left between them. In DNA, the CDR3 is TGTGCCAGCAGTTTAGGCGGAAACACCATATATTTT. This gives the protein CASSLGGNTIYF.

The rearrangement uses TRBV3-1 (or the pseudogene TRBV3-2) and TRBJ2-6; possible D gene TRBD1, 6 bases. Trimming removed 4 bases at V and 4 bases at J, with 14 bases between. This CDR3 spans 16 amino acids. Germline V gene data show CDR1 as LGHDT and CDR2 as YNNKEL (reference sequence). Here the CDR3 reads CASSPHTGSGANVLTF. The CDR3 DNA reads as TGTGCCAGCAGCCCCCATACAGGGTCCGGGGCCAACGTCCTGACTTTC.

This sequence joins TRBV9 and TRBJ1-1, with a weak D call TRBD1 (6 bases). Looked up from germline, CDR1 is SGDLS and CDR2 is YYNGEE. V dropped 4 bases and J dropped 8 bases, with 18 bases sitting between them. The CDR3 totals 14 residues. The CDR3 region is CASSSPTGAGEAFF. The CDR3 DNA follows: TGTGCCAGCAGCTCTCCCACGGGGGCAGGGGAAGCTTTCTTT. The full variable domain, in which reference TRBV9 and TRBJ1-1 provide the parts outside the CDR3, is DSGVTQTPKHLITATGQRVTLRCSPRSGDLSVYWYQQSLDQGLQFLIQYYNGEERAKGNILERFSAQQFPDLHSELNLSSLELGDSALYFCASSSPTGAGEAFFGQGTRLTVV.

The rearrangement links TRBV6-1 to TRBJ2-7, with TRBD2 matching 12 bases. V lost 2 bases and J lost 2; bases outside the gene matches: 4. The germline gives CDR1 MNHNS, CDR2 SASEGT. CDR3 length: 16 residues. The CDR3 loop is CASSEMRTSGTYEQYF. The CDR3 DNA reads TGTGCCAGCAGTGAAATGCGGACTAGCGGGACCTACGAGCAGTACTTC.

The V gene is TRBV24-1, the J gene TRBJ2-3, with D possibly being TRBD1 or TRBD2 (5 bases each). V was pared by 3 bases and J by 4 bases, with 16 bases between. This CDR3 contains 16 residues. Germline-derived CDR1 and CDR2 are KGHDR and SFDVKD. The CDR3 is CATSDGTALGADTQYF. CDR3 sequence (DNA): TGTGCCACCAGTGATGGGACCGCACTGGGGGCAGATACGCAGTATTTT.

This chain uses TRBV5-1 with TRBJ1-3, with D perhaps TRBD1 (6 bases). V was trimmed by 4 bases and J by 7 bases, leaving 12 bases between them. Germline V gene lookup returns CDR1 SGHRS and CDR2 YFSETQ. This CDR3 has 13 amino acids. The CDR3: CASSHRQDNTIYF. The CDR3 DNA reads TGCGCCAGCAGCCATAGACAGGACAACACCATATATTTT. Variable domain in full (rest from reference TRBV5-1 and TRBJ1-3): KAGVTQTPRYLIKTRGQQVTLSCSPISGHRSVSWYQQTPGQGLQFLFEYFSETQRNKGNFPGRFSGRQFSNSRSEMNVSTLELGDSALYLCASSHRQDNTIYFGEGSWLTVV.

The CDR3: CASRKDRGSYEQYF. In DNA, the CDR3 is TGTGCCAGCAGGAAGGACAGGGGATCCTACGAGCAGTACTTC. The V and J genes are TRBV2 and TRBJ2-7; 9 bases are shared with TRBD1. J was trimmed by 1 base and V by 6 bases; bases with no gene match: 4. This CDR3 is built from 14 residues. Germline loops: CDR1 SNHLY, CDR2 FYNNEI.

This chain connects TRBV6-5 to TRBJ2-3; D perhaps matches TRBD2 (6 bases). From germline, CDR1 is MNHEY and CDR2 SVGAGI. V lost 6 bases, J lost 2 bases, and 15 bases lay in between. The CDR3 consists of 15 residues. CDR3: CASSASAHNTDTQYF. Written as DNA, the CDR3 is TGTGCCAGCAGCGCTAGCGCCCATAACACAGATACGCAGTATTTT.

The V and J genes are TRBV6-5 and TRBJ1-3; a possible D gene is TRBD1 (5 bases). Trimming took 5 bases from V and 9 from J, leaving 17 bases between them. This CDR3 is 14 amino acids long. CDR1 is MNHEY and CDR2 is SVGAGI in the germline V gene. DNA of the CDR3: TGTGCCAGCAGTCTGGGACCCCCAATGGTCACCATATATTTT. Translation: CASSLGPPMVTIYF.

This chain uses TRBV28 with TRBJ1-4; D remains unclear. V was shortened by 5 bases and J by 9 bases, with 10 bases between the two germline ends. The CDR3 covers 12 residues. Germline CDR1 and CDR2: MDHEN and SYDVKM. CDR3 region: CASSPSGQKLFF. In DNA, the CDR3 is TGTGCCAGCAGTCCCTCCGGACAAAAACTGTTTTTT.

This chain connects TRBV5-1 to TRBJ1-3, with 9 bases aligning to TRBD1. With 2 bases clipped from V and 2 bases from J, the junction kept 2 bases outside the gene matches. Germline lookup yields CDR1 SGHRS and CDR2 YFSETQ. This CDR3 comprises 15 residues. In DNA, the CDR3 is TGCGCCAGCAGCTTCAACAGGGGGCCTGGAAACACCATATATTTT. Translating gives CASSFNRGPGNTIYF.

The chain joins TRBV6-5 to TRBJ1-3, with TRBD1 matching 7 bases. Germline V gene lookup returns CDR1 MNHEY and CDR2 SVGAGI. The CDR3 runs 15 residues. With V trimmed by 10 bases and J by 1 base, 10 bases remained unmatched. CDR3 nucleotide sequence: TGTGCCACTCAAGGGGGCGCGCTGTCTGGAAACACCATATATTTT. It codes for CATQGGALSGNTIYF.

This rearrangement joins TRBV3-1 (or the pseudogene TRBV3-2) to TRBJ1-4; a weak D match, TRBD1 (6 bases). Germline V CDR1 and CDR2: LGHDT, YNNKEL (reference sequence). Between the trimmed V and J ends, which lost 1 base and 3 bases, there was a span of 9 bases. The CDR3 sequence is 15 residues long. The CDR3: CASSQGRGSNEKLFF. The CDR3 nucleotides read TGTGCCAGCAGCCAAGGGAGGGGGTCTAATGAAAAACTGTTTTTT.

This clone occurred once. The CDR3 here is CAVGLAGEGWNTGELFF. The CDR3 DNA reads as TGTGCAGTAGGACTAGCGGGAGAAGGATGGAACACCGGGGAGCTGTTTTTT. The J gene is TRBJ2-2, the V gene TRBV2, with TRBD2 matching over 13 bases. CDR3 length: 17 residues. Germline V gene data show CDR1 as SNHLY and CDR2 as FYNNEI.